This TCR beta chain was observed in a study of cytomegalovirus exposure and HLA in healthy donors. Donors likely had unrecorded immune exposures despite being nominally healthy when sampled. Study-wide points: Reports showed the classifier diagnosing cytomegalovirus status with high specificity and sensitivity. In a later analysis, across HLA loci, associated TCR counts were highest for DRB1, lowest for HLA-C. The majority of CMV-associated TCR beta chains were reported as apparently HLA-restricted in a later analysis.

Primers for the PCR totalled 60 Vbeta and 13 Jbeta. This table comes from immunoSEQ multiplex PCR, and its TCRdb copy is limited to in-frame clones, with some not included. The sample has around 130,000 clones, roughly four fifths seen once. In the case of this clone: Its matching antigen is unknown.

The trim removed 2 bases at V and 5 bases at J, leaving 4 bases unmatched. CDR1 LNHNV and CDR2 YYDKDF come from the germline V gene (reference sequence). The CDR3 has 15 amino acids. V and J are TRBV15 and TRBJ2-7, with 12 bases identical to TRBD1. The specimen was PBMCs. The receptor was derived from a girl aged 2-10 years in good health and CMV-seronegative. CDR3: CATSRPGTGGHEQYF. The CDR3 nucleotides read TGTGCCACCAGCAGACCCGGGACAGGGGGCCACGAGCAGTACTTC.